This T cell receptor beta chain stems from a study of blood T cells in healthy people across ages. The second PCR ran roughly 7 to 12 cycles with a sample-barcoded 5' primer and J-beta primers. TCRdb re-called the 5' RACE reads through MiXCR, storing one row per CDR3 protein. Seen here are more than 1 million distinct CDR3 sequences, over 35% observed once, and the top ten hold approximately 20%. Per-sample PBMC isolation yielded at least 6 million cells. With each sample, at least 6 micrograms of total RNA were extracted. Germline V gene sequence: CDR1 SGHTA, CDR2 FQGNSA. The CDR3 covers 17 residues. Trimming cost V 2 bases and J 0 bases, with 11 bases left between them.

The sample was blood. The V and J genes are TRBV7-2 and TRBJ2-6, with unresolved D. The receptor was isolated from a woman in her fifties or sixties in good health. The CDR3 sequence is CASSLTASSSGANVLTF. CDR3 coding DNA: TGTGCCAGCAGCTTAACAGCCAGTTCCTCTGGGGCCAACGTCCTGACTTTC.